A single sample gave rise to the 9 T cell receptor beta chains below, sequenced in a study of human T cells and chemical hapten exposure. MiXCR, run by TCRdb on the RACE reads, gives a single entry per CDR3 protein. This table has approximately 90,000 distinct CDR3 sequences, 9.5% to 11% appearing once. Documented time point: patch test 2, 6 weeks after DPC sensitization. As to treatment: therapeutic diphenylcyclopropenone sensitization with weekly scalp DPC. The material was whole blood, obtained in connection with sensitization to the hapten diphenylcyclopropenone (DPC). These receptors were taken from a man aged 35-49 years with alopecia areata. Some clones in this sample may be carry-over from other donors' samples.

This clonotype has a count of ten or more. The rearrangement links TRBV4-3 to TRBJ2-2; a possible D gene is TRBD2 (5 bases). Trimming left V 3 bases short and J 0 bases short, with 14 bases between. The germline V gene encodes CDR1 LGHNA and CDR2 YSLEER. This CDR3 is built from 17 residues. The CDR3 is CASSHGLGGPNTGELFF. The DNA of the CDR3 is TGCGCCAGCAGCCACGGCCTGGGCGGGCCGAACACCGGGGAGCTGTTTTTT.

This clonotype was found a few times. The V gene is TRBV7-2, the J gene TRBJ2-3; D call uncertain. The CDR3 runs 16 residues. V was trimmed by 5 bases and J by 6 bases, leaving 21 bases between them. Germline V gene lookup returns CDR1 SGHTA and CDR2 FQGNSA. For the CDR3, the DNA is TGTGCCAGCAGCCCGACCCCAACCACAACGGGTGATACGCAGTATTTT. Its protein product is CASSPTPTTTGDTQYF.

V is TRBV25-1 and J is TRBJ2-1; 11 bases match TRBD2. From germline, CDR1 is MGHDK and CDR2 SYGVNS. The CDR3 is made up of 16 amino acids. With 5 bases clipped from V and 7 bases from J, the junction kept 10 bases outside the gene matches. The CDR3 is CASSTKTSGSSNEQFF. CDR3 sequence (DNA): TGTGCCAGCAGTACTAAAACTAGCGGGAGTAGTAATGAGCAGTTCTTC.

This chain links TRBV6-5 with TRBJ2-7; D is perhaps TRBD1 or TRBD2 (6 bases each). Germline-derived CDR1 and CDR2 are MNHEY and SVGAGI. V was cut by 2 bases and J by 1 base, with 12 bases left in between. The CDR3 has 15 residues. CDR3 sequence (DNA): TGTGCCAGCAGTTACGGGGGGCAACCTTCCTACGAGCAGTACTTC. Translating it yields CASSYGGQPSYEQYF.

The table lists this clonotype with many counts. The chain is built from TRBV25-1 and TRBJ1-4; D unclear. This CDR3 is 13 amino acids long. Trimming shortened V by 8 bases and J by 10 bases, and 17 bases separated the two germline ends. Germline V gives CDR1 MGHDK, CDR2 SYGVNS. CDR3 DNA: TGTGCCAGCGCACGACGGGATTTAGGAAAACTGTTTTTT. Translation: CASARRDLGKLFF.

V usage is TRBV6-6 and J usage is TRBJ1-6, with 9 bases matching TRBD1. In germline, CDR1 is MNHNY, CDR2 SVGAGI (reference sequence). V dropped 0 bases and J dropped 7; count of bases not matched to a gene: 16. The CDR3 consists of 20 residues. CDR3 residues: CASSYSSSSGQGRLNSPLHF. CDR3 bases: TGTGCCAGCAGTTACTCGTCGTCGTCCGGACAGGGGAGGTTAAATTCACCCCTCCACTTT.

There are many counts of this clonotype. CDR3 protein: CASSLEGTLNQPQHF. For the CDR3, the DNA is TGTGCCAGCAGCTTGGAGGGTACCCTCAATCAGCCCCAGCATTTT. This chain links TRBV7-8 with TRBJ1-5; D call uncertain. Germline loops: CDR1 SGHVS, CDR2 FQNEAQ. The CDR3 is 15 residues long. Trimming stripped 3 bases from V and 3 bases from J, with 12 bases between.

The chain joins TRBV6-5 to TRBJ1-2, with 8 bases that match TRBD1. The junction had 6 bases not matched to a gene; V was cut back by 1 base and J by 2 bases. The CDR3 has 16 residues. Germline CDR1 reads MNHEY; CDR2 reads SVGAGI. CDR3 sequence (DNA): TGTGCCAGCAGTTACTTGGCAGGGGGCCAAAACTATGGCTACACCTTC. The encoded protein is CASSYLAGGQNYGYTF.

In this sample, this clonotype turned up a few times. A junction boundary mismatches the germline segment, possibly from a read error. The V gene is TRBV18, the J gene TRBJ2-7; D perhaps matches TRBD1 (6 bases). This CDR3 comprises 11 residues. Per germline, CDR1 KGHSH and CDR2 LQKENI. The CDR3 DNA sequence: TGTGCCAGCTCTTTACAGGGAGATTTGGTCTTC. Its translation is CASSLQGDLVF.